The clone carrying this TCR beta chain appeared a few times. Antigen specificity is unknown. The data were obtained in a study of PD-1 blockade in classical Hodgkin lymphoma. Study conclusions and caveats: Baseline TCR diversity was reportedly lower in newly diagnosed patients than in healthy donors. It was reported as lower still in relapsed/refractory patients.

The CDR3 consists of 17 residues. Germline V gene data show CDR1 as SGHTA and CDR2 as FQGTGA. V lost 3 bases and J lost 5, with 22 bases in between. Time point denoted: newly diagnosed, previously untreated cHL patient sample. CD8+ T cell isolation from thawed PBMCs was performed by magnetic negative selection. The protocol was immunoSEQ multiplex PCR, while the TCRdb copy is restricted to in-frame clones and leaves out a portion. The sample lists about 5,200 clones, around 91% occurring once. The rearrangement links TRBV7-3 to TRBJ1-2, with D perhaps matching TRBD1 (5 bases). The sequence was obtained from a human donor with classical Hodgkin lymphoma. The sequenced material came from CD8+ T cells from blood. The CDR3 is CASSLDNGAANLYGYTF. In nucleotides, the CDR3 is TGTGCCAGCAGCTTGGACAACGGGGCCGCCAACCTTTATGGCTACACCTTC.